Presented here are 12 T cell receptor beta chains from one specimen sequenced in a study of PD-1 blockade in classical Hodgkin lymphoma. Libraries were prepared by immunoSEQ multiplex PCR; TCRdb keeps only in-frame clonotypes and omits some of them. The sample consists of 50,000 to 65,000 clones, about 89% of them appearing once. The time point here: cycle 4 day 1 (C4D1), after six to seven weeks of nivolumab. No patient escaped relapse after autologous stem cell transplantation, and brentuximab vedotin exposure varied. The specimen was peripheral blood mononuclear cells (PBMCs), collected before the fourth cycle of nivolumab. The source of these receptors is a human donor with classical Hodgkin lymphoma.

The rearrangement joins TRBV10-3 to TRBJ2-2; 7 bases agree with TRBD1. CDR1 and CDR2 from the germline V gene are ENHRY and SYGVKD. V gave up 4 bases and J gave up 0 bases; unmatched junction bases: 5. The CDR3 runs to 16 residues. CDR3 DNA: TGTGCCATCAGTGGTAGGGGGCCCACGAACACCGGGGAGCTGTTTTTT. The encoded protein is CAISGRGPTNTGELFF.

J is TRBJ1-1 and V is TRBV13; D is ambiguous. Per the germline V gene, CDR1 is PRHDT and CDR2 is FYEKMQ (reference sequence). The CDR3 has 11 amino acids. V was trimmed by 1 base and J by 3 bases, leaving 0 bases between them. The CDR3 sequence: CASSLDTEAFF. In nucleotides, the CDR3 is TGTGCCAGCAGCTTAGACACTGAAGCTTTCTTT.

The CDR3 here is CASSLQGGQSYEQYF. CDR3 sequence (DNA): TGTGCCAGCAGTTTACAGGGCGGTCAGTCCTACGAGCAGTACTTC. V is TRBV27 and J is TRBJ2-7; D might be TRBD1 (5 bases). V was clipped by 2 bases and J by 1 base, with 12 bases between them. Germline CDR1 is MNHEY and CDR2 is SMNVEV (reference sequence). The CDR3 has 15 residues.

A few counts support this clone. This rearrangement joins TRBV27 to TRBJ1-6, with D tentatively TRBD1 (6 bases). Per germline, CDR1 MNHEY and CDR2 SMNVEV (reference sequence). CDR3 length: 14 amino acids. Trimming removed 3 bases at V and 10 bases at J, with 13 bases between. The CDR3 region has the DNA TGTGCCAGCAGTTTGACACAGGGCGGATCACCCCTCCACTTT. Translated, it gives CASSLTQGGSPLHF.

The rearrangement joins TRBV30 to TRBJ2-1; D possibly corresponds to TRBD1 (8 bases). Germline loops: CDR1 GTSNPN, CDR2 SVGIG (reference sequence). The CDR3 spans 14 residues. Deletions cut 5 bases from V and 8 bases from J, with 19 bases between. The CDR3 region has the DNA TGTGCCTGGGGGACTACCCCAGGGGGCCATGAGCAGTTCTTC. It is translated as CAWGTTPGGHEQFF.

This chain joins TRBV2 and TRBJ2-2; D not resolved. Germline V lookup: CDR1 SNHLY, CDR2 FYNNEI. Trimming removed 6 bases from V and 3 bases from J, with 14 bases in between. The CDR3 extends over 15 amino acids. For the CDR3, the DNA is TGTGCCAGCAGAAGTTGGGCAGATCACACCGGGGAGCTGTTTTTT. Translated, it gives CASRSWADHTGELFF.

The chain has TRBV7-6 and TRBJ2-7; D unclear. Looked up from germline, CDR1 is SGHVS and CDR2 is FNYEAQ. Trimming left V 8 bases short and J 4 bases short, with 21 bases between. The CDR3 sequence is 15 residues long. As DNA, the CDR3 is TGTGCCAGCCGTGACAACACAGACGAAAATTACGAGCAGTACTTC. It is translated as CASRDNTDENYEQYF.

V usage is TRBV2 and J usage is TRBJ1-6; D is undetermined. Germline CDR1 SNHLY, CDR2 FYNNEI. Trimming took 4 bases from V and 13 from J, leaving 11 bases between them. This CDR3 comprises 12 residues. CDR3 DNA sequence: TGTGCCAGCAGTGTGGCCTCGGACCCCCTCCACTTT. It is translated as CASSVASDPLHF. Based on the CDR3 plus reference TRBV2 and TRBJ1-6, the full variable domain is EPEVTQTPSHQVTQMGQEVILRCVPISNHLYFYWYRQILGQKVEFLVSFYNNEISEKSEIFDDQFSVERPDGSNFTLKIRSTKLEDSAMYFCASSVASDPLHFGNGTRLTVT.

The chain carries TRBV10-3 and TRBJ2-1; no firm D call. CDR1 is ENHRY, CDR2 SYGVKD, per germline. The CDR3 is 11 amino acids. Trimming removed 10 bases at V and 7 bases at J, with 11 bases between. CDR3 DNA sequence: TGTGCCACCGAGGCGGCGAATGAGCAGTTCTTC. Translation gives CATEAANEQFF.

The chain has TRBV30 and TRBJ2-3; D remains ambiguous. CDR1 and CDR2 (germline): GTSNPN, SVGIG (reference sequence). Between the trimmed V and J ends, which lost 4 bases and 8 bases, there was a span of 10 bases. The CDR3 consists of 11 residues. The CDR3 nucleotides read TGTGCCTGGAATGGCGCGAGTACGCAGTATTTT. This translates into CAWNGASTQYF.

The chain carries TRBV19 and TRBJ1-2; D is undetermined. The CDR3 contains 13 residues. Trimming stripped 6 bases from V and 10 bases from J, with 18 bases between. Germline assignment: CDR1 LNHDA and CDR2 SQIVND (reference sequence). The CDR3: CASSPGVGAYYTF. The CDR3 DNA reads TGTGCCAGTAGCCCCGGGGTGGGCGCCTACTACACCTTC.

The chain couples TRBV5-1 to TRBJ1-6; D uncertain. Germline values: CDR1 SGHRS, CDR2 YFSETQ. V was cut by 6 bases and J by 7 bases, with 14 bases left in between. This CDR3 is 14 amino acids long. The CDR3: CASKEYEGNSPLHF. CDR3 sequence (DNA): TGCGCCAGCAAAGAGTATGAGGGAAATTCACCCCTCCACTTT. Looking up the rest from reference TRBV5-1 and TRBJ1-6 gives the full variable domain: KAGVTQTPRYLIKTRGQQVTLSCSPISGHRSVSWYQQTPGQGLQFLFEYFSETQRNKGNFPGRFSGRQFSNSRSEMNVSTLELGDSALYLCASKEYEGNSPLHFGNGTRLTVT.